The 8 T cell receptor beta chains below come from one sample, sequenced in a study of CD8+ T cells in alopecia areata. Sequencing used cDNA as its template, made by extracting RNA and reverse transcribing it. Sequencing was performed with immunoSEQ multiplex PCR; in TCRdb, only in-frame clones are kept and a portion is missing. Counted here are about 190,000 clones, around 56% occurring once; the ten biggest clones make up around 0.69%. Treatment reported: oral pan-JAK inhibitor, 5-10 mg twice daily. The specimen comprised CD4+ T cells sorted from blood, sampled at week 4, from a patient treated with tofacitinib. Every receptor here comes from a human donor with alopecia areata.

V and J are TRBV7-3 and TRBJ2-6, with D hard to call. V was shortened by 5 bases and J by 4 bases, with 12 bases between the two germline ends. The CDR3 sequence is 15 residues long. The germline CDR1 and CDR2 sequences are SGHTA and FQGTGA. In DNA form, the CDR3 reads TGTGCCAGCAGCCTGAACGGAGCAGGGGCCAACGTCCTGACTTTC. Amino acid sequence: CASSLNGAGANVLTF.

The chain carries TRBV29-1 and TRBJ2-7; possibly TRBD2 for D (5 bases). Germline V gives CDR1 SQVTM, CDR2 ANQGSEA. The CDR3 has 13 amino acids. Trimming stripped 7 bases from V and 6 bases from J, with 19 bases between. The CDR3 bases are TGCAGCGCCAAACTAGGGAGCAGCGGCGAGCAGTACTTC. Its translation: CSAKLGSSGEQYF.

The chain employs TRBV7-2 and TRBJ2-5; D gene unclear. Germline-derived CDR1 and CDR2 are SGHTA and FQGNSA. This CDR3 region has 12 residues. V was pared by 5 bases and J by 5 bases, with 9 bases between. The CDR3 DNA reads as TGTGCCAGCAGCGCGGCGGCGGAGACCCAGTACTTC. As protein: CASSAAAETQYF.

The DNA of the CDR3 is TGTGCCAGCAGACTAGATGGGACCGGGGAGCTGTTTTTT. Translating gives CASRLDGTGELFF. The V and J genes are TRBV2 and TRBJ2-2; TRBD2 is a possible D gene (5 bases). This CDR3 has 13 residues. V lost 6 bases, J lost 5 bases, and 10 bases lay in between. Germline CDR1 SNHLY, CDR2 FYNNEI.

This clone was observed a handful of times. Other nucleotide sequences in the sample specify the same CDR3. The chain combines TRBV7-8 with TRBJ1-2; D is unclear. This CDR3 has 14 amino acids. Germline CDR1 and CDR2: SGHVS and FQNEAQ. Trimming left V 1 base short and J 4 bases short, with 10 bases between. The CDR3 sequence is CASSLVQSGYGYTF. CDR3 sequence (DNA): TGTGCCAGCAGCTTAGTACAGTCTGGCTATGGCTACACCTTC.

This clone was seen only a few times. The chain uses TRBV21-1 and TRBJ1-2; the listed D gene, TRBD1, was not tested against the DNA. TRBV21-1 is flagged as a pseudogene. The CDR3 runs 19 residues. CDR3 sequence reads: CASSLARGRQGSPNYGYTF. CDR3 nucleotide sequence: TGTGCCAGCAGCCTGGCCAGAGGGAGACAGGGCTCACCTAACTATGGCTACACCTTC.

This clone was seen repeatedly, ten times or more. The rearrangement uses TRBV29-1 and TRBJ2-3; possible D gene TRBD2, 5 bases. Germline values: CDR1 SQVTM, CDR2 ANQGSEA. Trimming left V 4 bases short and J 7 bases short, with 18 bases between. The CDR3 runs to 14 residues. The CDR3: CSVVGSSAGNTQYF. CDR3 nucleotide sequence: TGCAGCGTTGTCGGATCCTCGGCCGGGAATACGCAGTATTTT.

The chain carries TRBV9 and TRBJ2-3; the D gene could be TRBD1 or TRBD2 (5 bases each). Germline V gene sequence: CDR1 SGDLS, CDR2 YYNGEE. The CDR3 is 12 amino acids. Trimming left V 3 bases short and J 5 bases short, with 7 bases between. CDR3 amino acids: CASSGGIDTQYF. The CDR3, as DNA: TGTGCCAGCAGCGGGGGGATAGATACGCAGTATTTT.